The rows below give T cell receptor beta chains drawn from one sample of a study of blood T cell repertoires in COVID-19. TCRdb keeps only in-frame clones here, not all; method: immunoSEQ multiplex PCR. The sample carries tens of thousands of clones, 70% to 85% recorded once. Sequencing used peripheral blood. These receptors originate from a man between 45 and 60 years old with COVID-19, enrolled during active disease. Each CDR3 is given with its conserved first and last residue. D genes are given only for firm matches. Some rows mark clone size as missing; the rest say once, few, many or name a class of expanded clone.

V: TRBV18
J: TRBJ2-1
D: NA
size: NA
DNA: TGTGCCAGCTCACCACCGGACACCTACAATGAGCAGTTCTTC
CDR3: CASSPPDTYNEQFF

V: TRBV27
J: TRBJ2-3
D: TRBD2
size: NA
DNA: TGTGCCAGCAGTTTATCAGCTAGCGGGGCCACAGATACGCAGTATTTT
CDR3: CASSLSASGATDTQYF

V: TRBV3-1/TRBV3-2
J: TRBJ1-6
D: NA
size: NA
DNA: TGTGCCAGCAGCCACCTAGCCGGTGGGGGCTATTCACCCCTCCACTTT
CDR3: CASSHLAGGGYSPLHF

V: TRBV9
J: TRBJ2-5
D: NA
size: NA
DNA: TGTGCCAGCAGCGTAGACAGCGGGCGGGGAAAAGAGACCCAGTACTTC
CDR3: CASSVDSGRGKETQYF

V: TRBV4-2
J: TRBJ2-5
D: TRBD2
size: NA
DNA: TGTGCCAGCAGCCTTACTACTAGCGGGGGAGCTAAAGAGACCCAGTACTTC
CDR3: CASSLTTSGGAKETQYF

V: TRBV5-1
J: TRBJ1-3
D: NA
size: NA
DNA: TGCGCCAGCAGCTTGGAGGGGACACCAGGAAACACCATATATTTT
CDR3: CASSLEGTPGNTIYF

V: TRBV18
J: TRBJ2-1
D: NA
size: once
DNA: TGTGCCAGCTCACCTCCGGACAGAGGTGATGAGCAGTTCTTC
CDR3: CASSPPDRGDEQFF

V: TRBV6-1
J: TRBJ1-6
D: NA
size: NA
DNA: TGTGCCAGCAGCTATCCGCGTAATAATTCACCCCTCCACTTT
CDR3: CASSYPRNNSPLHF

V: TRBV29-1
J: TRBJ1-1
D: NA
size: NA
DNA: TGCAGCGTTGAAGATCTTACCAGGGCAAGAGGTGAAGCTTTCTTT
CDR3: CSVEDLTRARGEAFF

V: TRBV4-1
J: TRBJ1-2
D: NA
size: NA
DNA: TGCGCCAGCAGCCAACCTCGACAGGCCCTCTATGGCTACACCTTC
CDR3: CASSQPRQALYGYTF

V: TRBV19
J: TRBJ2-3
D: TRBD1
size: NA
DNA: TGTGCCAGTAGTGGACAGGGACGCACAGATACGCAGTATTTT
CDR3: CASSGQGRTDTQYF

V: TRBV10-3
J: TRBJ1-1
D: NA
size: NA
DNA: TGTGCCATCAGTGACGTGACGTTCGGGGACACTGAAGCTTTCTTT
CDR3: CAISDVTFGDTEAFF

V: TRBV11-1
J: TRBJ2-5
D: TRBD2
size: many
DNA: TGTGCCAGCAGCTTTCCGGGGGGGGAGACCCAGTACTTC
CDR3: CASSFPGGETQYF

V: TRBV6-5
J: TRBJ2-1
D: TRBD2
size: NA
DNA: TGTGCCAGCAGCAGAGGGACTAGGGTCAATGAGCAGTTCTTC
CDR3: CASSRGTRVNEQFF

V: TRBV19
J: TRBJ1-6
D: NA
size: NA
DNA: TGTGCCAGTAGTATGGAGTGGCAGGGGAATTCACCCCTCCACTTT
CDR3: CASSMEWQGNSPLHF

V: TRBV7-6
J: TRBJ1-4
D: TRBD1
size: NA
DNA: TGTGCCAGCAGTCGAACAGGGGGCGCGCCGGCTAATGAAAAACTGTTTTTT
CDR3: CASSRTGGAPANEKLFF

V: TRBV25-1
J: TRBJ1-3
D: NA
size: once
DNA: TGTGCCAGCAGGGACACAGGGTCTGGAAACACCATATATTTT
CDR3: CASRDTGSGNTIYF

V: TRBV11-3
J: TRBJ2-2
D: NA
size: NA
DNA: TGTGCCAGCAGCTTGAACAGGGTAACGTCCGGGGAGCTGTTTTTT
CDR3: CASSLNRVTSGELFF

V: TRBV5-1
J: TRBJ1-1
D: NA
size: NA
DNA: TGCGCCAGCAGAAAACAGGGTGCGAACACTGAAGCTTTCTTT
CDR3: CASRKQGANTEAFF

V: TRBV5-1
J: TRBJ2-7
D: NA
size: NA
DNA: TGCGCCAGCAGTCTTGTGGCGGGGTCCTACGAGCAGTACTTC
CDR3: CASSLVAGSYEQYF

V: TRBV29-1
J: TRBJ1-1
D: NA
size: NA
DNA: TGCAGCGTTGAAGACTCGACTCCTTCGATGACTGAAGCTTTCTTT
CDR3: CSVEDSTPSMTEAFF

V: TRBV27
J: TRBJ2-7
D: NA
size: NA
DNA: TGTGCCAGTTCTCACAGGGGAGGTGTCTACGAGCAGTACTTC
CDR3: CASSHRGGVYEQYF

V: TRBV7-2
J: TRBJ1-2
D: NA
size: NA
DNA: TGTGCCAGCAGCCCGCCGGACAGCTATGGCTACACCTTC
CDR3: CASSPPDSYGYTF

V: TRBV7-9
J: TRBJ2-2
D: NA
size: NA
DNA: TGTGCCAGCAGCTTAGAAGGAGGTGCCACCGGGGAGCTGTTTTTT
CDR3: CASSLEGGATGELFF

V: TRBV10-3
J: TRBJ1-3
D: NA
size: NA
DNA: TGTGCCATCAGTGAGGACAGGCAGAGCTCTGGAAACACCATATATTTT
CDR3: CAISEDRQSSGNTIYF

V: TRBV27
J: TRBJ2-7
D: TRBD1
size: NA
DNA: TGTGCCAGCAGTTCCTACCCGGGACAGGGGACGCCCTACGAGCAGTACTTC
CDR3: CASSSYPGQGTPYEQYF

V: TRBV4-1
J: TRBJ1-4
D: TRBD1
size: NA
DNA: TGCGCCAGCACCTTCAGAGGAAGGACAGGGGGTGAAAAACTGTTTTTT
CDR3: CASTFRGRTGGEKLFF

V: TRBV7-9
J: TRBJ1-5
D: NA
size: NA
DNA: TGTGCCAGCACACAGGGATACAATCAGCCCCAGCATTTT
CDR3: CASTQGYNQPQHF

V: TRBV11-2
J: TRBJ2-3
D: NA
size: NA
DNA: TGTGCCAGCAGCTCCGGACCGGGGACAGATACGCAGTATTTT
CDR3: CASSSGPGTDTQYF

V: TRBV19
J: TRBJ2-3
D: TRBD2
size: NA
DNA: TGTGCCAGTAGGGAAATAGCGGGGGCCACAGATACGCAGTATTTT
CDR3: CASREIAGATDTQYF

V: TRBV6-5
J: TRBJ1-2
D: NA
size: NA
DNA: TGTGCCAGCAGTCCATCAAAGCCGATCTATGGCTACACCTTC
CDR3: CASSPSKPIYGYTF

V: TRBV7-2
J: TRBJ2-3
D: NA
size: NA
DNA: TGTGCCAGCAGCTTACCTACCCCCGTCACGCAGTATTTT
CDR3: CASSLPTPVTQYF

V: TRBV6-1
J: TRBJ1-2
D: TRBD1
size: NA
DNA: TGTGCCAGCAGTGAGGACAGGAACTATGGCTACACCTTC
CDR3: CASSEDRNYGYTF

V: TRBV30
J: TRBJ1-1
D: NA
size: NA
DNA: TGTGCCTGGAGTCCAACCAGGGAAGCTTTCTTT
CDR3: CAWSPTREAFF

V: TRBV5-1
J: TRBJ2-1
D: TRBD2
size: NA
DNA: TGCGCCAGCAGCTTGGCGCGGGGGGGCCCAAAAAACAATGAGCAGTTCTTC
CDR3: CASSLARGGPKNNEQFF

V: TRBV6-5
J: TRBJ2-5
D: TRBD1
size: NA
DNA: TGTGCCAGCAGTTACTCACACAGGGGTTCAGAGACCCAGTACTTC
CDR3: CASSYSHRGSETQYF

V: TRBV27
J: TRBJ2-4
D: TRBD1
size: NA
DNA: TGTGCCAGCAGTTTTTTCGGGACAGGCCAAAACATTCAGTACTTC
CDR3: CASSFFGTGQNIQYF

V: TRBV5-6
J: TRBJ1-2
D: NA
size: NA
DNA: TGTGCCAGCAGTGACGTCGTAGGGGGCTATGGCTACACCTTC
CDR3: CASSDVVGGYGYTF

V: TRBV6-5
J: TRBJ2-7
D: NA
size: NA
DNA: TGTGCCAGCAGTTCCGCTGGACAGATCTCCTACGAGCAGTACTTC
CDR3: CASSSAGQISYEQYF

V: TRBV11-2
J: TRBJ2-5
D: TRBD1
size: NA
DNA: TGTGCCAGCAGCTTAGAACTACAGGGGGCGAGGGAGACCCAGTACTTC
CDR3: CASSLELQGARETQYF

V: TRBV7-2
J: TRBJ1-5
D: TRBD1
size: NA
DNA: TGTGCCAGCAGCCAAAACGGACAGGGAGGTCGCCAGCCCCAGCATTTT
CDR3: CASSQNGQGGRQPQHF

V: TRBV18
J: TRBJ1-2
D: TRBD1
size: few
DNA: TGTGCCAGCTCACCGAGGGACAGGGGGCTCGGCTACACCTTC
CDR3: CASSPRDRGLGYTF

V: TRBV7-3
J: TRBJ2-6
D: NA
size: NA
DNA: TGTGCCAGCAGCTTAGACTTCTCTGGGGCCAACGTCCTGACTTTC
CDR3: CASSLDFSGANVLTF

V: TRBV7-9
J: TRBJ1-6
D: NA
size: few
DNA: TGTGCCAGCAGCTCGACAGTTACCAGCTCCTATAATTCACCCCTCCACTTT
CDR3: CASSSTVTSSYNSPLHF